This record looks at one TCR beta chain sequence and its context. By sample share, this clonotype is medium-sized (0.01 to 0.1%). Which antigen it targets is not known. No qualities accompany the bases; no much larger clone lies one base away. Multiplex touch-down PCR with a mixed TRB-A/B primer pool was used to amplify rearranged TRB sequences covering the V, D and J segments. Illumina adapters and sample indices were attached to the amplicons through two consecutive PCR reactions run with Phusion HS II polymerase. Amplicons were gel-purified with the NucleoSpin Gel and PCR Clean-up kit, then checked with Qubit and an Agilent 2100 Bioanalyzer. Sequencing of libraries was carried out on an Illumina MiSeq in 600-cycle, single-indexed, paired-end runs. As for the authors' bioinformatics: MiXCR versions 2.12 and 3.0.5 were used to process the TRB sequences. Each unique CDR3 nucleotide sequence counted as one clone, and only productive sequences with at least two reads were retained. The repertoire metrics were Shannon diversity, evenness, clonality (defined as one minus evenness), and alpha-parameterized diversity profiles covering alpha 0 to 5. The IGoR algorithm was used to calculate generation probabilities of clones in the paired pre- and post-chemotherapy samples. TCRdb passed the public sequencing reads through fastp at Q25 and MiXCR, retaining productive beta sequences. When rows share a CDR3 protein, they turn into one entry using the most common DNA and genes. TCRdb's processing, not the authors', yielded these V and J calls. The sample contains under 5,000 distinct CDR3 sequences, less than 25% of them found a single time. The ten most abundant clones make up approximately 9.3% of the sample.

The entry originates in a study of T cell repertoires in aging, cancer and after chemotherapy (dated by TCRdb to the late 2010s). Concerning the study at large: Six donor age groups were covered, ranging from 30 or younger up to 70 or older, and each group contained at least three individuals. Around 10 million TCR reads were contained in the full dataset. Alongside 95 healthy donors serving as a reference group, the cohort included 200 to 250 cancer patients, of whom approximately 94 had hematological cancers and approximately 120 had solid cancers. To look at immunoaging and at how T cells reconstitute after chemotherapy, the study profiled TCR beta repertoires in peripheral blood from both healthy donors and cancer patients. Healthy donor control TCR repertoires were recorded over several months to years and showed clear clonal overlap across re-sampling.

TCR beta rearrangements were amplified from genomic DNA extracted from peripheral blood rather than from sorted cells or RNA. What the work shows at the level of the full study, not this receptor alone: In both cancer cohorts, the median generation probability rose over the chemotherapy interval, which suggests that the repertoire was reconstituted through rebound thymic output. Compared with age-matched healthy donors, untreated patients with hematological or solid cancers had significantly lower TCR diversity and higher clonality in blood. It was noted by the authors that conclusions about immunological memory after chemotherapy cannot be drawn from the repertoire data. In healthy donors, the decline in TCR diversity with age was mainly due to loss of richness, whereas in cancer patients loss of evenness also played a role.

Sample: blood. The TCR was taken from a human donor in good health. The donor label of this sample is uncertain.

The CDR3: CASMASGGGETQYF. DNA sequence: TGTGCCAGCATGGCTAGCGGGGGGGGGGAGACCCAGTACTTC. The sequence links TRBV27 to TRBJ2-5; 12 junctional bases match TRBD2. From V the trimming removes 7 bases and from J it removes 5 bases, while the gene matches leave 5 bases of the junction unaccounted for. Including the terminal cysteine and phenylalanine, the CDR3 comprises 14 residues. This entry keeps only the CDR3 DNA: 42 bases, framed from base 1. According to the germline V gene (reference sequence), CDR1 reads MNHEY and CDR2 reads SMNVEV.